This is a list of T cell receptor beta chains from one sample in a study of T-cell memory formation after mild COVID-19. TCRdb re-called the 5' RACE reads with MiXCR, one entry per CDR3 protein. Counted here are about 320,000 distinct CDR3 sequences, approximately 14% occurring once; the ten biggest clones make up 21%. Material for sequencing was PBMCs or a T cell subset sorted from them (not recorded which). These receptors were collected from a man in his late teens or twenties who had mild COVID-19 (a few samples of this study predate the infection). Cell type and time point are not known. Each CDR3 is given with its conserved first and last residue. A D gene is named only where the DNA matches it firmly. Clone size is given for some rows only: seen once, a few or many times, or a class if the clone is expanded.

.	TRBJ1-2	TRBV20-1	TRBD1	16	CSARDRRHGGQRPCTF	TGCAGTGCTAGAGATAGGAGGCATGGGGGACAGAGGCCCTGCACCTTC
few	TRBJ2-1	TRBV9	.	14	CASSVEGGNALGFF	TGTGCCAGCAGCGTAGAGGGGGGAAATGCCCTTGGGTTCTTC
few	TRBJ2-2	TRBV7-8	TRBD1	16	CASSKRQGTNTGELFF	TGTGCCAGCAGCAAGCGACAGGGCACAAACACCGGGGAGCTGTTTTTT
few	TRBJ1-6	TRBV7-2	.	15	CASSLLQGRHSPLHF	TGTGCCAGCAGCTTATTGCAGGGCAGGCATTCACCCCTCCACTTT
few	TRBJ2-1	TRBV27	.	14	CASSGPRGADEQFF	TGTGCCAGCAGTGGCCCCAGGGGGGCCGATGAGCAGTTCTTC
.	TRBJ2-7	TRBV6-5	.	12	CASSRLGVREYF	TGTGCCAGCAGCCGCCTGGGGGTCAGGGAGTACTTC
many	TRBJ2-5	TRBV4-1	.	14	CASSQVALGETQYF	TGCGCCAGCAGCCAAGTGGCGTTGGGAGAGACCCAGTACTTC
many	TRBJ1-5	TRBV12-3/TRBV12-4	TRBD1	15	CASRIGTASNQPQHF	TGTGCCAGCAGGATCGGGACAGCCAGCAATCAGCCCCAGCATTTT
few	TRBJ2-2	TRBV29-1	.	12	CSALEDTGELFF	TGCAGCGCCCTCGAGGACACCGGGGAGCTGTTTTTT
few	TRBJ1-5	TRBV6-6	TRBD1	15	CASRPWTGVDQPQHF	TGTGCCAGCAGACCCTGGACAGGGGTCGATCAGCCCCAGCATTTT